This T cell receptor beta chain was sequenced for a study of shared clonotypes between healthy human individuals. Authors' methods: ImmunoSEQ output held junction-only sequences without quality scores, so filtering differed. The assay was immunoSEQ multiplex PCR, and TCRdb's table has in-frame clones only and misses some. That table supplies the V and J calls and clone size; D and trimming were determined from the DNA. The sample has just over 2,000,000 clones; about 95% are singletons. Naive-designated CD8 cells lacked CD45RO, were positively enriched for CCR7, and omitted terminally differentiated effector memory CD45RA+ cells. General observations from the study: Though the depth was large, rarefaction showed that sorted-subset sequencing was incomplete. The generation probabilities recorded for non-shared clonotypes fell below those of clonotypes shared by all four donors. Between a handful of donors, naive CD4 clonotypes were shared at a level of about 5%.

Details on this clone: Its cognate antigen is unknown.

CDR1 and CDR2 from the germline V gene are PRHDT and FYEKMQ (reference sequence). J was trimmed by 2 bases and V by 5 bases; bases with no gene match: 7. The CDR3 has 15 amino acids. The source is a man aged 18 to 29 in good health. The sequencing sample was made of naive CD8+ T cells sorted from blood. The chain employs TRBV13 and TRBJ1-1; 8 positions agree with TRBD1. The CDR3 is CASSTLTGANTEAFF. CDR3 sequence (DNA): TGTGCCAGCAGCACTCTGACAGGGGCCAACACTGAAGCTTTCTTT.